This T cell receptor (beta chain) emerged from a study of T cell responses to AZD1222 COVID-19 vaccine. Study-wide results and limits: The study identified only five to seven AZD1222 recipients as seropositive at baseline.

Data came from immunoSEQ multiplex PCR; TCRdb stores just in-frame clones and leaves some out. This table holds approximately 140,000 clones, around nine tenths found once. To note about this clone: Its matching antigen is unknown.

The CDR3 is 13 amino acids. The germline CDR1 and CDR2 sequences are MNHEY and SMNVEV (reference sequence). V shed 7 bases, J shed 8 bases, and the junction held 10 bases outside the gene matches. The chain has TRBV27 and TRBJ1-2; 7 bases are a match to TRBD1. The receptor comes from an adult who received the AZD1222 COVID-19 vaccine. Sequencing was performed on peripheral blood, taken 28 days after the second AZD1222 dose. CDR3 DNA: TGTGCCAGCAACCCGACAGGGTCAGGAGGCTACACCTTC. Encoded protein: CASNPTGSGGYTF.